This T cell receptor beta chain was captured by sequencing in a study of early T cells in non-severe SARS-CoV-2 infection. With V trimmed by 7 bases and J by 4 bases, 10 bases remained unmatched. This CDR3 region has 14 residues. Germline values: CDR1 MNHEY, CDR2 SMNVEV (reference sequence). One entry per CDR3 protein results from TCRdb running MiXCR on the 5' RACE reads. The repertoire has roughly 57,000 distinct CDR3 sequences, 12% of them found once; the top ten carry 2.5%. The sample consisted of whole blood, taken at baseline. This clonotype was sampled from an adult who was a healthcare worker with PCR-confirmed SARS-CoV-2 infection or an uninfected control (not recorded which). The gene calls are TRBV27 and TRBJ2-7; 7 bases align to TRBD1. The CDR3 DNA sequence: TGTGCCAGCAAATTCGGACAGGCGAAATACGAGCAGTACTTC. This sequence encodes CASKFGQAKYEQYF.